This TCR beta chain was recorded in a study of OX40 agonist ivuxolimab in advanced cancers. This CDR3 has 17 residues. Germline CDR1 and CDR2: ENHRY and SYGVKD. J gave up 2 bases and V 0 bases, and 7 bases lay outside the gene matches. Clones were read by immunoSEQ multiplex PCR, and TCRdb kept only the in-frame ones, dropping some. The data contain approximately 50,000 clones, over 90% of them singletons. The source is an adult with an advanced solid tumor such as melanoma, head and neck, liver or kidney cancer. The chain recombines TRBV10-3 with TRBJ2-1, with 7 bases lining up with TRBD2. Sequences were derived from CD4+ or CD8+ T cells sorted from blood, sampled in a trial of the OX40 agonist ivuxolimab. CDR3 amino acids: CAISESQRLATYNEQFF. The CDR3 nucleotides read TGTGCCATCAGTGAGTCCCAAAGACTAGCTACCTACAATGAGCAGTTCTTC.